A selection of T cell receptor beta chains follows, all from one sample in a study of blood T cell repertoires in COVID-19. TCRdb's copy holds only in-frame clones and misses some; the assay was immunoSEQ multiplex PCR. The sample includes roughly 230,000 clones, roughly nine tenths of them seen just once. The sequencing sample was made of peripheral blood. The receptors come from a woman aged 40 to 49 who had recovered from COVID-19. CDR3s include the opening cysteine and the closing phenylalanine or tryptophan. Rows may omit the clone size; those that give it use once, few, many or a size class.

j_call clone_size v_call cdr3_aa
TRBJ1-2 . TRBV30 CAWSSSRGTNYGYTF
TRBJ1-4 . TRBV11-2 CASSPLLNEKLFF
TRBJ2-1 . TRBV19 CASRDSSGRANEQFF
TRBJ2-4 . TRBV13 CASSLEGQGDRQILIAKNIQYF
TRBJ1-2 . TRBV4-1 CASSPHSGGSGYTF
TRBJ2-3 . TRBV7-9 CASSFLAGSTDTQYF
TRBJ1-2 . TRBV5-5 CASQDRALFARGYTF
TRBJ1-1 . TRBV7-3 CASSLRMNTEAFF
TRBJ1-1 . TRBV2 CASDGQLEAFF
TRBJ1-1 . TRBV7-9 CAIYRGHTEAFF
TRBJ2-3 . TRBV12-3/TRBV12-4 CAQARSTDTQYF
TRBJ2-1 . TRBV2 CASSDGRGDNEQFF
TRBJ1-6 . TRBV5-1 CASSLGPGTNSPLHF
TRBJ1-1 . TRBV4-3 CASSQTGVNTEAFF
TRBJ1-5 . TRBV2 CASGEQGQLSNQPQHF
TRBJ2-7 . TRBV18 CASSPLRGPEQYF
TRBJ1-2 once TRBV7-9 CASSLTGTGERFSYGYTF